This T cell receptor beta chain originates from a study of blood T cell repertoires in COVID-19. About the research overall: Sites across the United States, Italy and Spain contributed samples from acute and convalescent COVID-19.

Deletions cut 2 bases from V and 4 bases from J, with 13 bases between. Germline lookup yields CDR1 SGHRS and CDR2 YFSETQ. This CDR3 comprises 15 residues. Per the study methods: Reference gene primer amplification gave nucleated cell count estimates. Libraries were prepared by immunoSEQ multiplex PCR; TCRdb keeps only in-frame clonotypes and omits some of them. D and trimming were read from the DNA, whereas the V and J calls and clone size are those reported in that table. The sample includes about 350,000 clones, more than 70% of them seen just once. Seattle patients were enrolled during active infection and followed longitudinally.

The specimen was peripheral blood. The rearrangement uses TRBV5-1 and TRBJ1-3; D uncertain. The TCR sequence derives from a woman aged 55-70 years with COVID-19, enrolled during active disease. The chain's CDR3 is CASSLSGKRGNTIYF. The CDR3 coding sequence is TGCGCCAGCAGCTTATCCGGGAAACGGGGAAACACCATATATTTT.